The 23 T cell receptor beta chains reported below all come from one sample, sequenced in a study of regulatory dendritic cells for organ transplantation. Sequencing was performed with immunoSEQ multiplex PCR; in TCRdb, only in-frame clones are kept and a portion is missing. The table lists 35,000 to 45,000 clones, about 90% of them singletons. Sequencing input: naive CD8+ T cells from blood. The subset is: CD45RA+ naive T cells. Receptors were obtained from a human donor in good health.

This chain uses TRBV15 with TRBJ1-3; D might be TRBD1 (5 bases). Per germline, CDR1 LNHNV and CDR2 YYDKDF (reference sequence). V lost 5 bases and J 4 bases, leaving 15 bases between the germline ends. This CDR3 comprises 15 residues. The CDR3 is CATSHASGPGNTIYF. DNA for the CDR3: TGTGCCACCAGCCACGCGTCAGGGCCAGGAAACACCATATATTTT.

The rearrangement joins TRBV28 to TRBJ2-3; D is unclear. V gave up 5 bases and J gave up 2 bases, with 8 bases separating them. Germline loops: CDR1 MDHEN, CDR2 SYDVKM. This CDR3 has 13 amino acids. CDR3 in amino acids: CASSLDFTDTQYF. In DNA form, the CDR3 reads TGTGCCAGCAGTCTCGACTTCACAGATACGCAGTATTTT.

The chain recombines TRBV7-9 with TRBJ1-1, with D perhaps TRBD1 (6 bases). CDR1 is SEHNR and CDR2 is FQNEAQ in the germline V gene (reference sequence). This CDR3 comprises 16 residues. V lost 5 bases and J 1 base, leaving 17 bases between the germline ends. This CDR3 reads CASSGAPDRRNTEAFF. CDR3 coding DNA: TGTGCCAGCAGCGGAGCTCCGGACAGAAGGAACACTGAAGCTTTCTTT.

This clone appeared once. The V and J genes are TRBV15 and TRBJ1-2; 7 bases map to TRBD1. Losses at the gene ends were 5 bases for V and 1 base for J; bases not matched to a gene: 10. CDR3 length: 16 residues. Germline CDR1 LNHNV, CDR2 YYDKDF (reference sequence). The CDR3 loop is CATSDEGQTFNYGYTF. The CDR3 DNA sequence: TGTGCCACCAGCGATGAGGGACAGACTTTTAACTATGGCTACACCTTC.

The chain is built from TRBV4-2 and TRBJ2-3, with a weak D call TRBD2 (6 bases). This CDR3 has 15 residues. Per germline, CDR1 LGHNA and CDR2 YNFKEQ. Trimming shortened V by 4 bases and J by 4 bases, and 15 bases separated the two germline ends. CDR3: CASSPYNGGSDTQYF. CDR3 coding DNA: TGTGCCAGCAGCCCATACAACGGGGGTTCAGATACGCAGTATTTT.

This sequence joins TRBV9 and TRBJ2-5; 15 bases fit TRBD2. CDR3 length: 15 amino acids. Trimming took 3 bases from V and 4 from J; bases not matched to a gene: 1. Per germline, CDR1 SGDLS and CDR2 YYNGEE. CDR3 region: CASSGGLAGGETQYF. As DNA, the CDR3 is TGTGCCAGCAGCGGGGGACTAGCGGGAGGAGAGACCCAGTACTTC.

The chain uses TRBV7-9 and TRBJ1-5; 8 bases fit TRBD1. There are 18 residues in the CDR3. CDR1 is SEHNR, CDR2 FQNEAQ, per germline (reference sequence). With 3 bases clipped from V and 5 bases from J, the junction kept 15 bases outside the gene matches. CDR3: CASSLDGTGQGGDQPQHF. In DNA, the CDR3 is TGTGCCAGCAGCTTGGACGGGACAGGCCAGGGGGGTGATCAGCCCCAGCATTTT.

The J gene is TRBJ2-7, the V gene TRBV4-1; TRBD2 agrees at 11 bases. With V trimmed by 1 base and J by 3 bases, 5 bases remained unmatched. Germline V CDR1 and CDR2: MGHRA, YSYEKL. The CDR3 totals 16 residues. The CDR3 is CASSQGLAGTHYEQYF. The CDR3, as DNA: TGCGCCAGCAGCCAAGGACTAGCGGGGACCCACTACGAGCAGTACTTC.

V gene TRBV13 combines with J gene TRBJ2-7, with D unclear. The CDR3 loop spans 13 amino acids. Germline lookup yields CDR1 PRHDT and CDR2 FYEKMQ (reference sequence). Trimming left V 5 bases short and J 1 base short, with 9 bases between. The CDR3 loop reads CASSLGRSYEQYF. DNA for the CDR3: TGTGCCAGCAGCCTCGGAAGATCCTACGAGCAGTACTTC. Variable domain in full (rest from reference TRBV13 and TRBJ2-7): AAGVIQSPRHLIKEKRETATLKCYPIPRHDTVYWYQQGPGQDPQFLISFYEKMQSDKGSIPDRFSAQQFSDYHSELNMSSLELGDSALYFCASSLGRSYEQYFGPGTRLTVT.

V and J are TRBV4-1 and TRBJ2-3, with D possibly TRBD1 on 6 matching bases. Germline CDR1 is MGHRA and CDR2 is YSYEKL. V was clipped by 2 bases and J by 6 bases, with 18 bases between them. The CDR3 has 16 residues. CDR3 sequence (DNA): TGCGCCAGCAGCCAAAGGACAGATCTTGTGTTCGATACGCAGTATTTT. Amino acids: CASSQRTDLVFDTQYF.

V gene TRBV21-1 combines with J gene TRBJ1-5. TRBV21-1 is assigned pseudogene status. This CDR3 region has 12 residues. CDR3 DNA sequence: TGTGCCAGAAGGCGGGGTTATCAGCCCCAGCATTTT. Its protein is CARRRGYQPQHF.

The rearrangement links TRBV4-3 to TRBJ2-7; D may be TRBD2 (7 bases). Trimming cost V 0 bases and J 4 bases, with 16 bases left between them. The V gene's germline CDR1 is LGHNA and CDR2 YSLEER. The CDR3 extends over 16 amino acids. Here the CDR3 DNA reads TGCGCCAGCAGCCAAGATCTCGGGGAGGGGGGTTACGAGCAGTACTTC. Translating it yields CASSQDLGEGGYEQYF.

The chain employs TRBV10-3 and TRBJ1-1; 10 nucleotides line up with TRBD1. V lost 10 bases, J lost 4 bases, and 3 bases stayed unmatched. Germline assignment: CDR1 ENHRY and CDR2 SYGVKD. There are 12 residues in the CDR3. The CDR3 here is CATRDRGTEAFF. The CDR3 DNA reads TGTGCCACCCGGGACAGGGGCACTGAAGCTTTCTTT.

This chain connects TRBV4-3 to TRBJ1-2, with D possibly TRBD1 on 6 matching bases. The CDR3 length is 16 residues. V was cut by 0 bases and J by 5 bases, with 16 bases left in between. In germline, CDR1 is LGHNA, CDR2 YSLEER. As DNA, the CDR3 is TGCGCCAGCAGCCAAGAGGCTGGGGGGGGCAGTTATGGCTACACCTTC. This codes for CASSQEAGGGSYGYTF.

This clone showed up just once. The chain uses TRBV7-9 and TRBJ2-7, with unresolved D. Per the germline V gene, CDR1 is SEHNR and CDR2 is FQNEAQ (reference sequence). Trimming pared 8 bases from V and 0 bases from J, leaving 11 bases between. The CDR3 spans 13 residues. CDR3 DNA sequence: TGTGCCAGCGGCCCGCAGAGCTCCTACGAGCAGTACTTC. Its translation: CASGPQSSYEQYF.

The chain is built from TRBV9 and TRBJ2-7, with TRBD2 matching over 7 bases. The V gene end was trimmed by 7 bases and the J gene end by 3 bases; junction bases not matched to a gene: 7. This CDR3 has 13 amino acids. The germline V gene encodes CDR1 SGDLS and CDR2 YYNGEE. Here the CDR3 DNA reads TGTGCCAGCGGGGGGGTTTCCGGCTACGAGCAGTACTTC. Its protein is CASGGVSGYEQYF.

The chain recombines TRBV4-1 with TRBJ2-1; D unresolved. The CDR3 length is 12 residues. Germline V gene data show CDR1 as MGHRA and CDR2 as YSYEKL. V lost 0 bases and J lost 6, with 3 bases in between. The CDR3 nucleotides are TGCGCCAGCAGCCAAGATGTCAATGAGCAGTTCTTC. Its protein is CASSQDVNEQFF.

The V and J genes are TRBV25-1 and TRBJ1-2; D gene uncertain. The length of the CDR3 is 14 residues. Per germline, CDR1 MGHDK and CDR2 SYGVNS. Trimming shortened V by 4 bases and J by 5 bases, and 14 bases separated the two germline ends. In nucleotides, the CDR3 is TGTGCCAGCAGTGTCTCAACCTTCCCTTATGGCTACACCTTC. Translated, it gives CASSVSTFPYGYTF.

The chain joins TRBV27 to TRBJ1-1; D is unresolved. V was shortened by 1 base and J by 1 base, with 4 bases between the two germline ends. This CDR3 comprises 13 residues. Germline V CDR1 and CDR2: MNHEY, SMNVEV (reference sequence). The CDR3 region is CASSLLANTEAFF. CDR3 nucleotides: TGTGCCAGCAGTTTATTAGCGAACACTGAAGCTTTCTTT.

The rearrangement uses TRBV4-2 and TRBJ1-2; 8 bases match TRBD1. The CDR3 sequence is 12 residues long. V lost 8 bases and J lost 4; bases outside the gene matches: 3. CDR1 is LGHNA, CDR2 YNFKEQ, per germline. The CDR3 here is CASRQGLYGYTF. For the CDR3, the DNA is TGTGCCAGCCGACAGGGGCTCTATGGCTACACCTTC.

The CDR3 loop is CASSTPSGLGEQYF. The CDR3, as DNA: TGTGCCAGCAGTACACCTTCAGGGTTGGGCGAGCAGTACTTC. The rearrangement joins TRBV6-5 to TRBJ2-7; D might be TRBD1 (5 bases). With 5 bases removed from V and 6 bases from J, the gap between germline ends came to 17 bases. The CDR3 has 14 residues. Per germline, CDR1 MNHEY and CDR2 SVGAGI.

The chain employs TRBV28 and TRBJ2-1; D gene ambiguous. The CDR3 loop spans 13 amino acids. CDR1 is MDHEN, CDR2 SYDVKM, per germline. The V gene lost 2 bases and the J gene lost 5 bases, with 7 bases spanning the gap. As DNA, the CDR3 is TGTGCCAGCAGTTTAGTCCCTAACAATGAGCAGTTCTTC. This gives the protein CASSLVPNNEQFF.

The rearrangement links TRBV30 to TRBJ2-7, with 7 bases aligning to TRBD2. Per germline, CDR1 GTSNPN and CDR2 SVGIG (reference sequence). Trimming at V came to 0 bases and at J to 2 bases, leaving 4 bases not matched to a gene. This CDR3 spans 14 amino acids. The CDR3 loop is CAWSVLAGAYEQYF. CDR3 nucleotides: TGTGCCTGGAGTGTTCTCGCGGGGGCCTACGAGCAGTACTTC.